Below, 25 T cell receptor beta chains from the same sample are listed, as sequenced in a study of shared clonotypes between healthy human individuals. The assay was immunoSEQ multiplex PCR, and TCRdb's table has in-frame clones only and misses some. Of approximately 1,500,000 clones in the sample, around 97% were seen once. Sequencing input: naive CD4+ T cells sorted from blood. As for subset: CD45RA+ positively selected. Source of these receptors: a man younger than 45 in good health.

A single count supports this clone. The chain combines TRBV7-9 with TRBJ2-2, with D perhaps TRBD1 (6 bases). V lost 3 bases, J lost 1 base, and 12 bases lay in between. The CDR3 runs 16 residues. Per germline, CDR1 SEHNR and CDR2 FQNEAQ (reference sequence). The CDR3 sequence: CASSFYQGLNTGELFF. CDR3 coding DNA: TGTGCCAGCAGCTTTTATCAGGGGTTGAACACCGGGGAGCTGTTTTTT.

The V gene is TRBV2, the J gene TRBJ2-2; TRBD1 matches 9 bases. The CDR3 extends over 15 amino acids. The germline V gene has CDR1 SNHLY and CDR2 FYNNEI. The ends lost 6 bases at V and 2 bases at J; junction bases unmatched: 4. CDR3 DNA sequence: TGTGCCAGCAGCGCGGACAGGGGAAACACCGGGGAGCTGTTTTTT. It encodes CASSADRGNTGELFF.

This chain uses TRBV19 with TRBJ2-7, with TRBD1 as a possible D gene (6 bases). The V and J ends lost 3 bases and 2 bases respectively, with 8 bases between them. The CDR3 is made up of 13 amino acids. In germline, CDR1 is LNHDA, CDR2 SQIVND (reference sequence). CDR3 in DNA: TGTGCCAGTAGTATCCGGGACACCTACGAGCAGTACTTC. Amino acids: CASSIRDTYEQYF.

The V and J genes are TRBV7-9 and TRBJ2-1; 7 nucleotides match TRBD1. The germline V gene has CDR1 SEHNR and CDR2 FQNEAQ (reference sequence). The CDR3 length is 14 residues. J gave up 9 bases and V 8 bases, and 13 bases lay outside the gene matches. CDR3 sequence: CASSKTGPTSEQFF. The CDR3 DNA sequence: TGTGCCAGCTCCAAGACAGGGCCAACCTCTGAGCAGTTCTTC. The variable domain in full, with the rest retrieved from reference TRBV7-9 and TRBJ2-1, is DTGVSQNPRHKITKRGQNVTFRCDPISEHNRLYWYRQTLGQGPEFLTYFQNEAQLEKSRLLSDRFSAERPKGSFSTLEIQRTEQGDSAMYLCASSKTGPTSEQFFGPGTRLTVL.

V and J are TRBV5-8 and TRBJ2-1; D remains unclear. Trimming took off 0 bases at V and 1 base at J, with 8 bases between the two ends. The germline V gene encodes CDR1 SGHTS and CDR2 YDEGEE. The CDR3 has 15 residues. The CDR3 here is CASSLGLGSYNEQFF. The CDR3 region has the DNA TGTGCCAGCAGCTTGGGGTTAGGGTCCTACAATGAGCAGTTCTTC.

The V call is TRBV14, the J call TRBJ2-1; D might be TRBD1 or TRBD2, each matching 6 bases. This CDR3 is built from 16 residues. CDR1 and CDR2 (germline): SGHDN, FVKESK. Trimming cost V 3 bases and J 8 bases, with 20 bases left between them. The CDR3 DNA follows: TGTGCCAGCAGCCATGTTCGGCGGGACAATCGGTATGAGCAGTTCTTC. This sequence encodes CASSHVRRDNRYEQFF. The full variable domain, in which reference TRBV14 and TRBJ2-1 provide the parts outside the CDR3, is EAGVTQFPSHSVIEKGQTVTLRCDPISGHDNLYWYRRVMGKEIKFLLHFVKESKQDESGMPNNRFLAERTGGTYSTLKVQPAELEDSGVYFCASSHVRRDNRYEQFFGPGTRLTVL.

The CDR3 protein is CASSGVGAGNEQFF. For the CDR3, the DNA is TGTGCCAGCTCCGGTGTAGGGGCTGGCAATGAGCAGTTCTTC. The chain joins TRBV18 to TRBJ2-1; D is perhaps TRBD1 (5 bases). Germline V gene data show CDR1 as KGHSH and CDR2 as LQKENI. This CDR3 is 14 amino acids long. Trimming stripped 6 bases from V and 6 bases from J, with 15 bases between.

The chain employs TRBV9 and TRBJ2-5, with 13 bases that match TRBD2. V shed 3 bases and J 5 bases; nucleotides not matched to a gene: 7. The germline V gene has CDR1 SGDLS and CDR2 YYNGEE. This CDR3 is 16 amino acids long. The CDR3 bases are TGTGCCAGCAGCGCAAAACTAGCGGGAGGGTTGGAGACCCAGTACTTC. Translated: CASSAKLAGGLETQYF. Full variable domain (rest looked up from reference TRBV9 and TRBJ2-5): DSGVTQTPKHLITATGQRVTLRCSPRSGDLSVYWYQQSLDQGLQFLIQYYNGEERAKGNILERFSAQQFPDLHSELNLSSLELGDSALYFCASSAKLAGGLETQYFGPGTRLLVL.

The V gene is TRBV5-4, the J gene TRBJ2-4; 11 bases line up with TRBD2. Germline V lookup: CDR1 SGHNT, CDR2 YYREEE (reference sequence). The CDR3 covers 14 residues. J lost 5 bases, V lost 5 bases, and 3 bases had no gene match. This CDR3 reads CASRGGLAENIQYF. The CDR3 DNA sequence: TGTGCCAGCAGGGGGGGACTAGCGGAAAACATTCAGTACTTC. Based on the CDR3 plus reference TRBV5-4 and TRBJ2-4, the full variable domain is ETGVTQSPTHLIKTRGQQVTLRCSSQSGHNTVSWYQQALGQGPQFIFQYYREEENGRGNFPPRFSGLQFPNYSSELNVNALELDDSALYLCASRGGLAENIQYFGAGTRLSVL.

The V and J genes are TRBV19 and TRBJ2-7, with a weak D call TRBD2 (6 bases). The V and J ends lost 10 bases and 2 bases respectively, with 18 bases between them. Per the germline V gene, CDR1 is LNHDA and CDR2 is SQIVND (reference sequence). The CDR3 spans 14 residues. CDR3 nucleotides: TGTGCCACAACCCGGAGCGGAGGGACCTACGAGCAGTACTTC. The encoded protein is CATTRSGGTYEQYF.

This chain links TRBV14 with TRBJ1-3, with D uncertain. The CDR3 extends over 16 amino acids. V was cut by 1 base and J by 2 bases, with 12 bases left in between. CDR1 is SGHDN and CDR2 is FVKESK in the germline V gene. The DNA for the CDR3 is TGTGCCAGCAGCCAAGCGAGTGTGACTCCTGGAAACACCATATATTTT. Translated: CASSQASVTPGNTIYF.

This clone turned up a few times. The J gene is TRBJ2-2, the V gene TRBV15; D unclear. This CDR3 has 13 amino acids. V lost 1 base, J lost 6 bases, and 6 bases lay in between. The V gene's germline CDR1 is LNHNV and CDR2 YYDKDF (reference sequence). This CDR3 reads CATSRVSSGELFF. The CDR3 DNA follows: TGTGCCACCAGCAGAGTTTCGTCCGGGGAGCTGTTTTTT.

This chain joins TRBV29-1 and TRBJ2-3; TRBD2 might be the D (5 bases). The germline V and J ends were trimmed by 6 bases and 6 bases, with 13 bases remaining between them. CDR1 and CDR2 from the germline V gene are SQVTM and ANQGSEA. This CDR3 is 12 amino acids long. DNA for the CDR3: TGCAGCGTAGCAACTAGTTTTGATACGCAGTATTTT. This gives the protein CSVATSFDTQYF.

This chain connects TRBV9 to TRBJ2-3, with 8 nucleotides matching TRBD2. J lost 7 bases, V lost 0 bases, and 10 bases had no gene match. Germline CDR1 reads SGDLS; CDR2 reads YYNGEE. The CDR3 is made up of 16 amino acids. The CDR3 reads CASSVAGGGTLNTQYF. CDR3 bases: TGTGCCAGCAGCGTAGCGGGCGGGGGGACGTTAAATACGCAGTATTTT.

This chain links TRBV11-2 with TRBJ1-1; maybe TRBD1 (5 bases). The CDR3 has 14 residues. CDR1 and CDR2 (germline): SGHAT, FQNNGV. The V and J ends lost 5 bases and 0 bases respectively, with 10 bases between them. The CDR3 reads CASSPGRMNTEAFF. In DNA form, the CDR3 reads TGTGCCAGCAGCCCGGGACGGATGAACACTGAAGCTTTCTTT.

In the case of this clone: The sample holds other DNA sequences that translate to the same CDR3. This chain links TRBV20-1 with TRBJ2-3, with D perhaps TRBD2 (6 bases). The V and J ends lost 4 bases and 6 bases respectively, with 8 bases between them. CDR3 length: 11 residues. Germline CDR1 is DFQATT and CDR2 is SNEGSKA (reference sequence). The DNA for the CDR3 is TGCAGTGCTACGGGGGTTGATACGCAGTATTTT. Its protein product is CSATGVDTQYF.

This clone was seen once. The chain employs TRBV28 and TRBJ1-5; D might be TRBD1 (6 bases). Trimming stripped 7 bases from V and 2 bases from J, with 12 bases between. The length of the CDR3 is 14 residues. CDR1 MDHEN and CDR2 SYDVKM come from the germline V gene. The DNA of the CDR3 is TGTGCCAGCAAATTATCAGGGGGCAATCAGCCCCAGCATTTT. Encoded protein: CASKLSGGNQPQHF.

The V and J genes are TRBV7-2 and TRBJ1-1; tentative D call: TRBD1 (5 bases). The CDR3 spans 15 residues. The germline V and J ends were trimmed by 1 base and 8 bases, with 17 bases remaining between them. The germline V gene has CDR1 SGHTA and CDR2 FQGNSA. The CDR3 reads CASSLGFGGGSEAFF. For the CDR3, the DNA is TGTGCCAGCAGCTTAGGGTTCGGGGGAGGGAGCGAAGCTTTCTTT.

The CDR3 bases are TGTGCCAGCAGGAAAATTCGGGTACTAGCGGGAGGTGATGAGCAGTTCTTC. Encoded protein: CASRKIRVLAGGDEQFF. The chain couples TRBV21-1 to TRBJ2-1; the D call in the table, TRBD2, was not verified against the DNA. TRBV21-1 is a listed pseudogene. This CDR3 contains 17 residues.

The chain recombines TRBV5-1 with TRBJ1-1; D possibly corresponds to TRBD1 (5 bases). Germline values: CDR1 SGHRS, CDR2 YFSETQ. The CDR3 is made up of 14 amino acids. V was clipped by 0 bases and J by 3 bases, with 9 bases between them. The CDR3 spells CASSLVVGDTEAFF. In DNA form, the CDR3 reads TGCGCCAGCAGCTTGGTTGTGGGGGACACTGAAGCTTTCTTT.

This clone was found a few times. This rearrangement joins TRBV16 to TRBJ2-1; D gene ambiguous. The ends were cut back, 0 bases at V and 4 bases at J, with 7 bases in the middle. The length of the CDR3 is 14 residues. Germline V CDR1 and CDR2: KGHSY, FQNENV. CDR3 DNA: TGTGCCAGCAGCCAATCTTCCGAATACAATGAGCAGTTCTTC. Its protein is CASSQSSEYNEQFF.

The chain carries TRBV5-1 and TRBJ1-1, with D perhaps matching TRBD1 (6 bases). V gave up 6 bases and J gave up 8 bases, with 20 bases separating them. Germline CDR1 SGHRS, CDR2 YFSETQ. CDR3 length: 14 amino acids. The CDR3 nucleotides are TGCGCCAGCAATCGCGATACTCCCGGGACAGAAGCTTTCTTT. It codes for CASNRDTPGTEAFF.

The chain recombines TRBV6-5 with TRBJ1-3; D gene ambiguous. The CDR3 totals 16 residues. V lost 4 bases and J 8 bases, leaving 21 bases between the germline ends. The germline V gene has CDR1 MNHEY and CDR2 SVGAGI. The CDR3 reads CASSSHVGLGRDTIYF. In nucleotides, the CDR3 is TGTGCCAGCAGTTCCCATGTTGGGTTAGGTCGGGACACCATATATTTT.

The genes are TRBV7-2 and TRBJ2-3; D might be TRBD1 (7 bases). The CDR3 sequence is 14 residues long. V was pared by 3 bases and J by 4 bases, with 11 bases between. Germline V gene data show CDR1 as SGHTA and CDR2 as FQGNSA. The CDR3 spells CASSFGGGADTQYF. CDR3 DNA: TGTGCCAGCAGCTTTGGAGGGGGCGCAGATACGCAGTATTTT.

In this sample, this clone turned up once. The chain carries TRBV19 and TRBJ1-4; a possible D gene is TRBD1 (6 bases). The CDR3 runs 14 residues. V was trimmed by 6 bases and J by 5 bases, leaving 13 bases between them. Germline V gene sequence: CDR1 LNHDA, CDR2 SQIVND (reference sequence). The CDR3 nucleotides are TGTGCCAGTAGCCGACAGGTCCTGAATGAAAAACTGTTTTTT. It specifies CASSRQVLNEKLFF.